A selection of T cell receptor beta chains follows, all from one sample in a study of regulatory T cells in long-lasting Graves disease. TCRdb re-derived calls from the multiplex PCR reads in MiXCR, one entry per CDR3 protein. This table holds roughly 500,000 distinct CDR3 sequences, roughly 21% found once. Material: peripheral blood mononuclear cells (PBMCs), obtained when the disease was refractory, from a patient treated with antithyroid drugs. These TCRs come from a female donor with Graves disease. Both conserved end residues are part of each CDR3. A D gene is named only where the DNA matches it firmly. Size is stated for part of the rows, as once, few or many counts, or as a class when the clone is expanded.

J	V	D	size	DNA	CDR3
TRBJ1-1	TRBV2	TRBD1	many	TGTGCCAGCAGCAAGACAGGGGGCTCCCCTGAAGCTTTCTTT	CASSKTGGSPEAFF
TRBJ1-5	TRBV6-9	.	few	TGTGCCAGCAGTTATTTCGCCGGAGTACCCCAGCATTTT	CASSYFAGVPQHF
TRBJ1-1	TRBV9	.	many	TGTGCCAGCAGCAAAGGGGGTACCGACACTGAAGCTTTCTTT	CASSKGGTDTEAFF
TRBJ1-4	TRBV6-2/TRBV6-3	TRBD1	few	TGTGCCAGCAGTGAGTCCGGGACAGGGCACGAAAAACTGTTTTTT	CASSESGTGHEKLFF
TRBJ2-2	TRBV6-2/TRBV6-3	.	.	TGTGCCAGCAGTGGGAATGGGACCGCGACCGGGGAGCTGTTTTTT	CASSGNGTATGELFF
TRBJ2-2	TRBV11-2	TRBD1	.	TGTGCCAGCAGCTCCCCGACAGGGGGCCCCGGGGAGCTGTTTTTT	CASSSPTGGPGELFF
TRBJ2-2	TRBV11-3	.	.	TGTGCCAGCAGCCAACCCAGGAGCGCCGGGGAGCTGTTTTTT	CASSQPRSAGELFF
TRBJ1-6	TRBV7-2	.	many	TGTGCCAGCAGCCCCACGAGAGGGTTGAGCTCCTATAATTCACCCCTCCACTTT	CASSPTRGLSSYNSPLHF
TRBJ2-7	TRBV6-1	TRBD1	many	TGTGCCAGCACCCCTGACAGGGCAGCCTACGAGCAGTACTTC	CASTPDRAAYEQYF
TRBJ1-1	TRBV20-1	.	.	TGCAGTTCTTACGGAGTGAGGGACACTGAAGCTTTCTTT	CSSYGVRDTEAFF
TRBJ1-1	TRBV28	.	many	TGTGCCAGCAGTCCCTTTCAGGAGAGCACTGAAGCTTTCTTT	CASSPFQESTEAFF
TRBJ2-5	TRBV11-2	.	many	TGTGCCAGCAGCTTATGGGGTCAGGGGGGCCACCAAGAGACCCAGTACTTC	CASSLWGQGGHQETQYF
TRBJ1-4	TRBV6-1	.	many	TGTGCCAGCAAGAGTTTTAATGAAAAACTGTTTTTT	CASKSFNEKLFF
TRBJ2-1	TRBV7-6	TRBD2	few	TGTGCCAGCAGCCTCACTAGCGGGGGACACAATGAGCAGTTCTTC	CASSLTSGGHNEQFF
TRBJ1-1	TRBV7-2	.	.	TGTGCCAGCAGCTTACCAGACGACAGAGCGAACACTGAAGCTTTCTTT	CASSLPDDRANTEAFF
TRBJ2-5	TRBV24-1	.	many	TGTGCCACCAGTGATTCCGGGCCAGAGGAGACCCAGTACTTC	CATSDSGPEETQYF
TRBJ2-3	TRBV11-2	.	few	TGTGCCAGCAGCTTAGTTCTAATCACAGATACGCAGTATTTT	CASSLVLITDTQYF
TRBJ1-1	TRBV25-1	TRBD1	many	TGTGCCAGCACCGGGACTGGACAGGGGGTCGGTACTGAAGCTTTCTTT	CASTGTGQGVGTEAFF
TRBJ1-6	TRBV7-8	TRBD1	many	TGTGCCAGCAGCTTAGTAAGACAGGGGGCGCGGACACCCCTCCACTTT	CASSLVRQGARTPLHF
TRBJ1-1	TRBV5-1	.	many	TGCGCCAGCAGCGAACCGACAGGAAACACTGAAGCTTTCTTT	CASSEPTGNTEAFF
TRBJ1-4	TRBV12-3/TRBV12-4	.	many	TGTGCCAGCGGTTACTTCTCAGGGTCGGGTGAAAAACTGTTTTTT	CASGYFSGSGEKLFF
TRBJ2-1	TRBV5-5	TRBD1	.	TGTGCCAGCAGCCCGGACAGGGCTGGGAATGAGCAGTTCTTC	CASSPDRAGNEQFF
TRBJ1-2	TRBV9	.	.	TGTGCCAGCAGCGGGGGCGCGAGGTATGGCTACACCTTC	CASSGGARYGYTF
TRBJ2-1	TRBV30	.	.	TGTGCCTGGAGTGTTATAGGGCCCGAGGCAGGGCAGTTCTTC	CAWSVIGPEAGQFF
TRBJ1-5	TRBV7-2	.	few	TGTGCCAGCAGCTTAGAGAAGGGAGACAATCAGCCCCAGCATTTT	CASSLEKGDNQPQHF
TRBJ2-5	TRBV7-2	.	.	TGTGCCAGCAGCTTATGGAGGGCAGCAAGGGAGACCCAGTACTTC	CASSLWRAARETQYF
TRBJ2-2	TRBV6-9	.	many	TGTGCCAGCAGTTACTCTGGCGCGGGCACCGGGGAGCTGTTTTTT	CASSYSGAGTGELFF
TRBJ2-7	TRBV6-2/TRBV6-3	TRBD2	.	TGTGCCAGCAGTTACGGGACTAGCGGGAGGAGCGAGCAGTACTTC	CASSYGTSGRSEQYF
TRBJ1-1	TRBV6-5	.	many	TGTGCCAGCAGTTACTCGAATGCAGGGTGGGGACCAGAAGTGAACACTGAAGCTTTCTTT	CASSYSNAGWGPEVNTEAFF
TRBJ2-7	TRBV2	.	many	TGTGCCAGCAGACGTGGCATGAGTTCCTACGAGCAGTACTTC	CASRRGMSSYEQYF
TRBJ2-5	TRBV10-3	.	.	TGTGCCATCAGGGACAGCAAGTTAAAAGGGGCCCAAGAGACCCAGTACTTC	CAIRDSKLKGAQETQYF